This section outlines one TCR beta chain sequence together with its context. Its target is unknown. This specimen belongs to a study of shared clonotypes between healthy human individuals. Overall study: Aged 18 to 49, the donors were two women and a few men. Study-wide findings and caveats: Some clonotypes were shared by all four sorted-subset donors, while others were not shared. The non-shared ones had lower generation probabilities than the shared ones. Investigators collected only blood, and repertoires in tissues likely differ.

The naive CD8 subset, CD45RO-negative cells positively selected for CCR7, excluded terminally differentiated effector memory CD45RA+ cells. The study enrolled healthy HIV-negative adults without recent acute infections or vaccinations as donors. Some clones are missing from TCRdb's copy, which holds only in-frame ones; the method was immunoSEQ multiplex PCR. This sample has about 580,000 clones, with 95% to 98% found just once. The J segment lost 0 bases and the V segment lost 4 bases, leaving 6 bases of the junction unmatched. CDR3 size: 15 residues. From germline, CDR1 is SGHRS and CDR2 YFSETQ. The chain links TRBV5-1 to TRBJ1-1, with 7 bases identical to TRBD1. Sample: naive CD8+ T cells sorted from blood. The TCR comes from a man younger than 45 in good health. CDR3 coding DNA: TGCGCCAGCAGCCACGGACAGGCCATGAACACTGAAGCTTTCTTT. The encoded protein is CASSHGQAMNTEAFF.